This passage covers 2 T cell receptor beta chains from one sample sequenced in a study of blood T cell repertoires in COVID-19. Clones were read by immunoSEQ multiplex PCR, and TCRdb kept only the in-frame ones, dropping some. The repertoire has about 55,000 clones, approximately 82% of them found once; the top ten carry 5.5% to 7%. Input material: peripheral blood. These receptors all come from a human donor in a cohort sampled during active or convalescent COVID-19.

The V call is TRBV5-5, the J call TRBJ2-3, with 11 bases aligning to TRBD2. Germline lookup yields CDR1 SGHKS and CDR2 YYEKEE (reference sequence). This CDR3 has 16 residues. Trimming cost V 3 bases and J 2 bases; bases outside gene matches: 5. This CDR3 is CASSSGTSGSTDTQYF. As DNA, the CDR3 is TGTGCCAGCAGCTCCGGGACTAGCGGTTCCACAGATACGCAGTATTTT.

The chain employs TRBV29-1 and TRBJ2-1, with a possible D match to TRBD1 (6 bases). This CDR3 region has 16 residues. V lost 4 bases and J lost 0, with 16 bases in between. CDR1 SQVTM and CDR2 ANQGSEA come from the germline V gene. The DNA of the CDR3 is TGCAGCGTTGGAGAGACAGGTACCTACTCCTACAATGAGCAGTTCTTC. It is translated as CSVGETGTYSYNEQFF.